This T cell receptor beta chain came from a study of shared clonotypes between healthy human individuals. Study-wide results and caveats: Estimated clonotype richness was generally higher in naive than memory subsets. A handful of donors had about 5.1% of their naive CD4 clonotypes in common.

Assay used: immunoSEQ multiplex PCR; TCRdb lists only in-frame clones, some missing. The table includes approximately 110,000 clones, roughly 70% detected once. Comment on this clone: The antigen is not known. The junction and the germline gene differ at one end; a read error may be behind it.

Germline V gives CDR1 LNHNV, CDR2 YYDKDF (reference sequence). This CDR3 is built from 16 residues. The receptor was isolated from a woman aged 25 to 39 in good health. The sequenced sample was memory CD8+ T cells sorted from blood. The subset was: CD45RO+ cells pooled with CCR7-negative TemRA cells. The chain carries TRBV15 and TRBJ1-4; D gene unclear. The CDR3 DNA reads TGTGCCACCAGCAGAGACATTTTTGCCACCAATGAAAAGCTGTTTTTT. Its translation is CATSRDIFATNEKLFF.